The entry that follows covers one T cell receptor beta chain sequence. Germline CDR1 reads SGHRS; CDR2 reads YFSETQ. Trimming cost V 0 bases and J 5 bases, with 20 bases left between them. The CDR3 has 17 amino acids. Original data processing: From reference gene primer amplification, estimates of nucleated cell counts were derived. Measured with immunoSEQ multiplex PCR; TCRdb has only the in-frame clones, and not every one. V, J and clone size derive from that table, while D and trimming were established from the DNA sequence. This table holds fewer than 200,000 clones, about 85% found once. The data are from a study of blood T cell repertoires in COVID-19. In the study overall: Both acute and convalescent COVID-19 samples were obtained from the United States, Italy and Spain.

The sequence was obtained from a man in his 60s with active or convalescent COVID-19. The chain links TRBV5-1 to TRBJ1-1; perhaps TRBD1 as D (5 bases). Sequences were obtained from peripheral blood. This chain's CDR3 is CASSLAAITGGRTEAFF. The CDR3 DNA reads as TGCGCCAGCAGCTTGGCCGCAATTACGGGGGGTCGTACTGAAGCTTTCTTT.